The present T cell receptor beta chain was sequenced within a study of shared clonotypes between healthy human individuals. Study-level points and caveats: Among donors, the sharing of clonotypes was expected to be influenced by sequencing depth.

Naive CD8 cells, CD45RO-negative and positively selected for CCR7, excluded terminally differentiated effector memory CD45RA+ cells. Every one of the donors was a Caucasian adult that lived in Nashville, Tennessee. With regard to this clone: Its antigen is undetermined.

In the original workflow: For the immunoSEQ data, sequences were junction-only without quality scores, so filtering differed. Clones were read by immunoSEQ multiplex PCR, and TCRdb kept only the in-frame ones, dropping some. Clone size and the V and J calls come from that table; the DNA yielded D and trimming. The sample holds 560,000 or so clones, roughly 96% seen once. There are 13 residues in the CDR3. From germline, CDR1 is MNHEY and CDR2 SMNVEV (reference sequence). V dropped 3 bases and J dropped 6 bases, with 8 bases sitting between them. Source material: naive CD8+ T cells sorted from blood. The clonotype comes from a woman aged 25 to 39 in good health. The chain is built from TRBV27 and TRBJ2-2; tentatively, D is TRBD1 or TRBD2 (5 bases each). The CDR3 loop is CASSFGGAGELFF. The CDR3 region has the DNA TGTGCCAGCAGTTTTGGGGGAGCCGGGGAGCTGTTTTTT.